This TCR beta chain is from a study of vaccination effects on CD4 cells after COVID-19. Whole-study context: The study sampled a few convalescent patients both early and late after vaccination.

On this clone: Its specificity is unknown.

Sequenced by immunoSEQ multiplex PCR; TCRdb stores in-frame clones only, minus some. Counted here are about 50,000 clones, 74% occurring once; the ten biggest clones make up 5% to 5.5%. The CDR3 length is 14 residues. Looked up from germline, CDR1 is MNHEY and CDR2 is SVGAGI. The junction had 6 bases not matched to a gene; V was cut back by 6 bases and J by 5 bases. The culture ran for around nine days before CD4+ T cells were isolated. The person had a PCR-confirmed SARS-CoV-2 infection during March to December 2020. Participants completed two doses of the BNT162b2 or mRNA-1273 vaccine. The clonotype originates from a human donor who had a prior SARS-CoV-2 infection. The specimen comprised CD4+ T cells from PBMCs cultured without peptide, sampled after COVID-19 vaccination. The J gene is TRBJ2-2, the V gene TRBV6-5; 7 nucleotides agree with TRBD1. The CDR3 DNA reads TGTGCCAGCAGACACAGGGGCGGTACCGGGGAGCTGTTTTTT. Translation gives CASRHRGGTGELFF.